This TCR beta chain was identified in a study of post-analysis software for immune sequencing data. Overall study context: Some patients lacked subtype; others had relapsing-remitting, secondary progressive or progressive-relapsing disease. Findings and limits, study-wide: F-measure co-clustering was strong for batch-matched samples. Controls' normalized Chao1 diversity significantly exceeded that of multiple sclerosis patients. TRBV5-6, TRBV5-1 and TRBV20-1 were among 4 or 5 TRBV segments more frequent in patients than controls.

This CDR3 region has 14 residues. CDR1 and CDR2 from the germline V gene are SQVTM and ANQGSEA. The ends lost 7 bases at V and 6 bases at J; junction bases unmatched: 7. Every TCR beta cDNA library bore unique molecular identifiers. TCRdb ran MiXCR on the PCR reads and lists one entry per CDR3 protein. The sample has hundreds of thousands of distinct CDR3 sequences, roughly three fifths seen once. Points on this clonotype: No antigen is known for it.

The clonotype comes from a girl aged 2-10 years with multiple sclerosis. What was sequenced was blood. The chain links TRBV29-1 to TRBJ2-1; 12 bases are shared with TRBD2. CDR3 region: CSGSSSGRANEQFF. The CDR3 nucleotides are TGCAGCGGTTCATCTAGCGGGAGGGCCAATGAGCAGTTCTTC.